This TCR beta chain was found in a study of blood T cell repertoires in COVID-19. Overall study context: The study drew acute and convalescent COVID-19 samples from the United States, Italy and Spain. T cells, B-cell-depleted T cells, or PBMCs provided the cDNA or gDNA that served as material.

Seattle patient enrollment occurred during active infection, with longitudinal follow-up thereafter. V was trimmed by 7 bases and J by 9 bases, leaving 13 bases between them. Germline V gene data show CDR1 as MGHDK and CDR2 as SYGVNS. The CDR3 covers 12 residues. In the original processing: Nucleated cell number was recorded as an estimate derived from reference gene primer amplification. The table came from immunoSEQ multiplex PCR; TCRdb's copy has only in-frame clones and leaves some out. V and J calls and clone size follow that table, whereas D and trimming were derived from the DNA. The sample shows about 150,000 clones, 70% to 90% of them seen only once.

Sequencing was done on a sample of peripheral blood. This clonotype originated in a man in his 60s with COVID-19, enrolled during active disease. The chain links TRBV25-1 to TRBJ2-1; tentative D call: TRBD2 (5 bases). CDR3 nucleotide sequence: TGTGCCAGCAAGACTACCTCCGGTGAGCAGTTCTTC. This translates into CASKTTSGEQFF.